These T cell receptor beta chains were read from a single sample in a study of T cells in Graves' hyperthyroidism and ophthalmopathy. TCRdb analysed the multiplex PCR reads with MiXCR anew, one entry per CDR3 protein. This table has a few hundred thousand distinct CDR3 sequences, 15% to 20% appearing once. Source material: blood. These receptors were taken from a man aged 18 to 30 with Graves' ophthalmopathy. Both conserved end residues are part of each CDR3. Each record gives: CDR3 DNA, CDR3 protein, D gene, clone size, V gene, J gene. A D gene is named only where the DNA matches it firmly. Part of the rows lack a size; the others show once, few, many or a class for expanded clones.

CDR3nt: TGTGCCAGCAGGACCGGGACAGCCGCAACTAATGAAAAACTGTTTTTT; CDR3aa: CASRTGTAATNEKLFF; d_gene: TRBD1; abundance: -; v_gene: TRBV27; j_gene: TRBJ1-4
CDR3nt: TGTGCCAGCAGGGATCGACTAGCGGGGGGTACTACGCAGTATTTT; CDR3aa: CASRDRLAGGTTQYF; d_gene: TRBD2; abundance: many; v_gene: TRBV6-1; j_gene: TRBJ2-3
CDR3nt: TGCAGCGTTGAAGAATCGTCCAGTGAAGCTTTCTTT; CDR3aa: CSVEESSSEAFF; d_gene: -; abundance: many; v_gene: TRBV29-1; j_gene: TRBJ1-1
CDR3nt: TGCAGTGCCTTGGACAGGGGGCTCCACACCATATATTTT; CDR3aa: CSALDRGLHTIYF; d_gene: TRBD1; abundance: few; v_gene: TRBV20-1; j_gene: TRBJ1-3
CDR3nt: TGTGCCTGCAGGGGACAGGGGATCAACTATGGCTACACCTTC; CDR3aa: CACRGQGINYGYTF; d_gene: TRBD1; abundance: -; v_gene: TRBV27; j_gene: TRBJ1-2
CDR3nt: TGCGCCAGCAGCCAGGACCGATTTAACTATGGCTACACCTTC; CDR3aa: CASSQDRFNYGYTF; d_gene: -; abundance: -; v_gene: TRBV4-1; j_gene: TRBJ1-2
CDR3nt: TGTGCCAGCCTGCCGGGGGGGAATGAGCAGTTCTTC; CDR3aa: CASLPGGNEQFF; d_gene: TRBD2; abundance: many; v_gene: TRBV7-8; j_gene: TRBJ2-1
CDR3nt: TGCGCCAGCAGCCAACCGGGACTAGCCACCTACAATGAGCAGTTCTTC; CDR3aa: CASSQPGLATYNEQFF; d_gene: TRBD2; abundance: -; v_gene: TRBV4-1; j_gene: TRBJ2-1
CDR3nt: TGTGCCAGCAGCTTAGAGCTAGCTAATGAGCAGTTCTTC; CDR3aa: CASSLELANEQFF; d_gene: -; abundance: -; v_gene: TRBV7-9; j_gene: TRBJ2-1
CDR3nt: TGTGCCAGCAGTGTACAGGGGGCGAGTGAAAAACTGTTTTTT; CDR3aa: CASSVQGASEKLFF; d_gene: TRBD1; abundance: -; v_gene: TRBV2; j_gene: TRBJ1-4
CDR3nt: TGTGCCAGCAGCGGAATACAGGTTAACTATGGCTACACCTTC; CDR3aa: CASSGIQVNYGYTF; d_gene: -; abundance: many; v_gene: TRBV13; j_gene: TRBJ1-2
CDR3nt: TGTGCCAGCAGCCAACAGTCGGTGACTAGCGGGGGCTACAATGAGCAGTTCTTC; CDR3aa: CASSQQSVTSGGYNEQFF; d_gene: TRBD2; abundance: many; v_gene: TRBV3-1; j_gene: TRBJ2-1
CDR3nt: TGTGCCAGCAGCGTATCCGATAGCAATCAGCCCCAGCATTTT; CDR3aa: CASSVSDSNQPQHF; d_gene: -; abundance: many; v_gene: TRBV9; j_gene: TRBJ1-5
CDR3nt: TGTGCCAGTAGTATAATGAGGTCAGGGGAAAAACTGTTTTTT; CDR3aa: CASSIMRSGEKLFF; d_gene: -; abundance: few; v_gene: TRBV19; j_gene: TRBJ1-4
CDR3nt: TGTGCCAGCAGTTACGCCCCCCGGACCCAGAATTCACCCCTCCACTTT; CDR3aa: CASSYAPRTQNSPLHF; d_gene: -; abundance: few; v_gene: TRBV6-5; j_gene: TRBJ1-6
CDR3nt: TGCAGTGCTAGAAACGGCGGGGGGCCCCAAGAGACCCAGTACTTC; CDR3aa: CSARNGGGPQETQYF; d_gene: TRBD2; abundance: -; v_gene: TRBV20-1; j_gene: TRBJ2-5
CDR3nt: TGTGCCAGCGGCCTACAGAGCTTGGGCGTTGAAGCTTTCTTT; CDR3aa: CASGLQSLGVEAFF; d_gene: -; abundance: many; v_gene: TRBV28; j_gene: TRBJ1-1
CDR3nt: TGTGCCAGCAGTTGGGGTAGTCATTCGGTAGGCTACACCTTC; CDR3aa: CASSWGSHSVGYTF; d_gene: -; abundance: -; v_gene: TRBV6-1; j_gene: TRBJ1-2
CDR3nt: TGTGCCAGCACTAGATATAGCAATCAGCCCCAGCATTTT; CDR3aa: CASTRYSNQPQHF; d_gene: -; abundance: -; v_gene: TRBV6-2/TRBV6-3; j_gene: TRBJ1-5
CDR3nt: TGTGCCAGCAGCCCCCCGAGAGGGGCAGGGGGTGGGTCTTTCTTT; CDR3aa: CASSPPRGAGGGSFF; d_gene: TRBD1; abundance: few; v_gene: TRBV5-4; j_gene: TRBJ1-1
CDR3nt: TGTGCCAGCAGTTTTCGGGGCGAGGGCTATGGCTACACCTTC; CDR3aa: CASSFRGEGYGYTF; d_gene: -; abundance: -; v_gene: TRBV28; j_gene: TRBJ1-2
CDR3nt: TGCAGTGCTAGTTACAGAGAGAACACCGGGGAGCTGTTTTTT; CDR3aa: CSASYRENTGELFF; d_gene: -; abundance: -; v_gene: TRBV20-1; j_gene: TRBJ2-2
CDR3nt: TGCAGCACCGGGGACAGGGGAGGCGGCTACACCTTC; CDR3aa: CSTGDRGGGYTF; d_gene: TRBD1; abundance: many; v_gene: TRBV29-1; j_gene: TRBJ1-2
CDR3nt: TGTGCCAGCAGTGAATTTGGCGGAGGGGGGGCAGATACGCAGTATTTT; CDR3aa: CASSEFGGGGADTQYF; d_gene: -; abundance: many; v_gene: TRBV6-1; j_gene: TRBJ2-3